This TCR beta chain emerged from a study of blood T cell repertoires in COVID-19. The wider study: The United States, Italy and Spain were the sources of the acute and convalescent COVID-19 samples. Sources were T cells, B-cell-depleted T cells, or PBMCs; the material itself was cDNA or gDNA.

CDR1 SGHRS and CDR2 YFSETQ come from the germline V gene. V trimming: 2 bases; J trimming: 0 bases; junction bases outside the gene matches: 2. This CDR3 is 14 amino acids long. In this sample, this clone turned up once. Other DNA sequences in this specimen translate into the identical CDR3. Profiling relied on immunoSEQ multiplex PCR, and the TCRdb table lists in-frame clones only, not all of them. The data hold approximately 45,000 clones, with more than 65% observed a single time. This sequence was found in a man aged 80 or over with acute or convalescent COVID-19. The sample was peripheral blood. This rearrangement joins TRBV5-1 to TRBJ2-7, with 7 nucleotides matching TRBD2. The CDR3 sequence: CASSLGGSSYEQYF. Here the CDR3 DNA reads TGCGCCAGCAGCTTAGGCGGGAGCTCCTACGAGCAGTACTTC. Variable domain in full (rest from reference TRBV5-1 and TRBJ2-7): KAGVTQTPRYLIKTRGQQVTLSCSPISGHRSVSWYQQTPGQGLQFLFEYFSETQRNKGNFPGRFSGRQFSNSRSEMNVSTLELGDSALYLCASSLGGSSYEQYFGPGTRLTVT.